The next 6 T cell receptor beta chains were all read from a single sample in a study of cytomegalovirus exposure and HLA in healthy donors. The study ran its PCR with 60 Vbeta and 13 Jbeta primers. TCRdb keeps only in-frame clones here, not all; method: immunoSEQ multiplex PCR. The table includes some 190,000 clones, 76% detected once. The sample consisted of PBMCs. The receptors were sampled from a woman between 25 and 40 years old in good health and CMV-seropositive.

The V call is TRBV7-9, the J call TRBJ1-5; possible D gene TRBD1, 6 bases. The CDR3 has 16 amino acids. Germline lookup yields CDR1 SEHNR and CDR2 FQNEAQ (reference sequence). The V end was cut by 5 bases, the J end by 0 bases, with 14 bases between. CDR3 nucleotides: TGTGCCAGCAGCACCGGGCGAGGGGGTAGCAATCAGCCCCAGCATTTT. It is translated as CASSTGRGGSNQPQHF.

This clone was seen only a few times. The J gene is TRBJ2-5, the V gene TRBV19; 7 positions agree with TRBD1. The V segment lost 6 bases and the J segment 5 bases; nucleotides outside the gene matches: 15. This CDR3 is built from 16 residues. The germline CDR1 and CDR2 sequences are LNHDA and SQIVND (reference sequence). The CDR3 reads CASSSLGNRGVETQYF. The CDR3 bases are TGTGCCAGTAGCTCCCTGGGGAACAGGGGAGTGGAGACCCAGTACTTC. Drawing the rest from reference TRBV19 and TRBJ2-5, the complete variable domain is DGGITQSPKYLFRKEGQNVTLSCEQNLNHDAMYWYRQDPGQGLRLIYYSQIVNDFQKGDIAEGYSVSREKKESFPLTVTSAQKNPTAFYLCASSSLGNRGVETQYFGPGTRLLVL.

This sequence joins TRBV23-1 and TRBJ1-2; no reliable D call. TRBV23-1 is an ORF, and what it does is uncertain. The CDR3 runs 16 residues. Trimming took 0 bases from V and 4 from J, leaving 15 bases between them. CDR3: CASSQSYTARFYGYTF. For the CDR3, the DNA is TGCGCCAGCAGTCAATCGTATACAGCCCGATTCTATGGCTACACCTTC.

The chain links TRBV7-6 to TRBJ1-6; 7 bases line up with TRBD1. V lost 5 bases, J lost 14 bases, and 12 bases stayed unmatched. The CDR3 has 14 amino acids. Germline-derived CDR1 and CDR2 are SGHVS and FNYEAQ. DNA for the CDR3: TGTGCCAGCAGCACAGGTACAGGGGCGCGAACCCTCCACTTT. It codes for CASSTGTGARTLHF.

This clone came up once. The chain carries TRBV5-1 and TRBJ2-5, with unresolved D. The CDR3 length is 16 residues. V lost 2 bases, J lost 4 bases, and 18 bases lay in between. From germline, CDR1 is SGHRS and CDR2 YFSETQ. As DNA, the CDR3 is TGCGCCAGCAGCTTCCCGACCAGAGGCGCAAGAGAGACCCAGTACTTC. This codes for CASSFPTRGARETQYF. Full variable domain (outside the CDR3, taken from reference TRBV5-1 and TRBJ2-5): KAGVTQTPRYLIKTRGQQVTLSCSPISGHRSVSWYQQTPGQGLQFLFEYFSETQRNKGNFPGRFSGRQFSNSRSEMNVSTLELGDSALYLCASSFPTRGARETQYFGPGTRLLVL.

The CDR3 DNA reads TGTGCCAGTACCGTAGCGGGGGGCACAGATACGCAGTATTTT. Amino acid sequence: CASTVAGGTDTQYF. The V and J genes are TRBV19 and TRBJ2-3, with 9 bases identical to TRBD2. CDR3 size: 14 residues. J was trimmed by 1 base and V by 7 bases; bases with no gene match: 3. CDR1 is LNHDA, CDR2 SQIVND, per germline (reference sequence).